Listed here are 12 T cell receptor beta chains from one sample, sequenced in a study of blood T cell repertoires in COVID-19. Profiled with immunoSEQ multiplex PCR; TCRdb holds only in-frame clones, not every one. The profile covers 150,000 or so clones, with about 86% appearing a single time and 8% to 10% taken by the ten largest. The sample comprised peripheral blood. The receptors here all came from a man between 60 and 75 years old with acute or convalescent COVID-19.

As concerns this clone: The junction departs from the called germline gene at one end, perhaps through a read error. The chain uses TRBV10-3 and TRBJ2-2, with 10 positions matching TRBD2. This CDR3 is built from 15 residues. Germline assignment: CDR1 ENHRY and CDR2 SYGVKD. CDR3 in DNA: TGTGCCATCAGTTCTAGCGGGAGCAACATCGGGGAGCTGTTTTTT. Translation: CAISSSGSNIGELFF.

The V gene is TRBV15, the J gene TRBJ2-1; a weak D match, TRBD1 (6 bases). The V end was cut by 0 bases, the J end by 14 bases, with 14 bases between. The germline CDR1 and CDR2 sequences are LNHNV and YYDKDF (reference sequence). This CDR3 contains 13 residues. This CDR3 reads CATSRDLGQGKFF. The DNA of the CDR3 is TGTGCCACCAGCAGAGATCTCGGTCAGGGGAAGTTCTTC. Full variable domain (missing parts from reference TRBV15 and TRBJ2-1): DAMVIQNPRYQVTQFGKPVTLSCSQTLNHNVMYWYQQKSSQAPKLLFHYYDKDFNNEADTPDNFQSRRPNTSFCFLDIRSPGLGDTAMYLCATSRDLGQGKFFGPGTRLTVL.

This clone has a single count. J is TRBJ2-4 and V is TRBV11-3, with 9 bases lining up with TRBD1. V was clipped by 3 bases and J by 7 bases; unmatched bases: 4. From germline, CDR1 is SGHNT and CDR2 YENEEA. The CDR3 consists of 14 residues. CDR3 sequence reads: CASSLGGQGNIQYF. The CDR3 DNA reads as TGTGCCAGCAGCTTGGGTGGACAGGGGAACATTCAGTACTTC. Supplemented by reference TRBV11-3 and TRBJ2-4, the full variable domain reads EAGVVQSPRYKIIEKKQPVAFWCNPISGHNTLYWYLQNLGQGPELLIRYENEEAVDDSQLPKDRFSAERLKGVDSTLKIQPAELGDSAVYLCASSLGGQGNIQYFGAGTRLSVL.

The rearrangement links TRBV7-3 to TRBJ1-2; a possible D gene is TRBD1 (5 bases). Germline V gene data show CDR1 as SGHTA and CDR2 as FQGTGA. Trimming pared 1 base from V and 3 bases from J, leaving 6 bases between. The CDR3 runs to 13 residues. CDR3 sequence reads: CASSLSRDYGYTF. The CDR3 nucleotides are TGTGCCAGCAGCTTAAGCAGGGACTATGGCTACACCTTC.

This chain links TRBV6-2 or TRBV6-3 with TRBJ2-1; 13 bases align to TRBD2. V dropped 6 bases and J dropped 0; count of bases not matched to a gene: 8. The germline CDR1 and CDR2 sequences are MNHEY and SVGEGT. This CDR3 contains 18 residues. CDR3 in amino acids: CASSSRTSGSASYNEQFF. CDR3 sequence (DNA): TGTGCCAGCAGCTCTAGGACTAGCGGGAGTGCCTCCTACAATGAGCAGTTCTTC.

The chain combines TRBV27 with TRBJ1-2; D gene ambiguous. V was shortened by 5 bases and J by 6 bases, with 19 bases between the two germline ends. Germline CDR1 is MNHEY and CDR2 is SMNVEV (reference sequence). There are 15 residues in the CDR3. Written as DNA, the CDR3 is TGTGCCAGCAGTCCGAATATGTTCTGGCGGAATGGCTACACCTTC. It yields the protein CASSPNMFWRNGYTF.

The V gene is TRBV6-6, the J gene TRBJ1-5; D not certain. Looked up from germline, CDR1 is MNHNY and CDR2 is SVGAGI (reference sequence). Between the trimmed V and J ends, which lost 7 bases and 0 bases, there was a span of 10 bases. The length of the CDR3 is 14 residues. CDR3 nucleotides: TGTGCCAGCACCATAGCTTATAGCAATCAGCCCCAGCATTTT. It specifies CASTIAYSNQPQHF.

This chain connects TRBV2 to TRBJ1-4; 9 positions match TRBD1. Germline V gene data show CDR1 as SNHLY and CDR2 as FYNNEI. The length of the CDR3 is 15 residues. With V trimmed by 3 bases and J by 5 bases, 4 bases remained unmatched. The CDR3 loop is CASSEAGQGNEKLFF. The CDR3 DNA reads TGTGCCAGCAGTGAGGCCGGACAGGGGAATGAAAAACTGTTTTTT. The whole variable domain, filled in from reference TRBV2 and TRBJ1-4, reads EPEVTQTPSHQVTQMGQEVILRCVPISNHLYFYWYRQILGQKVEFLVSFYNNEISEKSEIFDDQFSVERPDGSNFTLKIRSTKLEDSAMYFCASSEAGQGNEKLFFGSGTQLSVL.

The chain joins TRBV7-2 to TRBJ1-5, with D tentatively TRBD1 (5 bases). The germline gives CDR1 SGHTA, CDR2 FQGNSA. Trimming stripped 2 bases from V and 5 bases from J, with 13 bases between. The CDR3 consists of 15 residues. The CDR3 nucleotides read TGTGCCAGCAGCTTATGGAGGGGAAGCGATCAGCCCCAGCATTTT. Encoded protein: CASSLWRGSDQPQHF.

In DNA, the CDR3 is TGTGCCAGTAGTAACAGCGGGCGAAATGAGCAGTTCTTC. Protein product: CASSNSGRNEQFF. The chain is built from TRBV19 and TRBJ2-1, with D perhaps matching TRBD2 (6 bases). Looked up from germline, CDR1 is LNHDA and CDR2 is SQIVND (reference sequence). V lost 4 bases and J 7 bases, leaving 11 bases between the germline ends. The CDR3 extends over 13 amino acids.

Turning to this clone: The sample carries other DNA sequences with the same CDR3. The chain employs TRBV5-1 and TRBJ1-3, with TRBD1 as a possible D gene (6 bases). This CDR3 region has 13 residues. CDR1 SGHRS and CDR2 YFSETQ come from the germline V gene. V lost 5 bases and J 1 base, leaving 7 bases between the germline ends. This CDR3 reads CASRQGSGNTIYF. The CDR3 coding sequence is TGCGCCAGCAGGCAGGGGTCTGGAAACACCATATATTTT.

This sequence joins TRBV21-1 and TRBJ1-6. TRBV21-1 is an annotated pseudogene. The CDR3 runs to 16 residues. Here the CDR3 DNA reads TGTGCCAGCAGCAAAATAAAACCCCGGGAAAATTCACCCCTCCACTTT. It is translated as CASSKIKPRENSPLHF.